The T cell receptor (beta chain) described here comes from a study of Ad26.COV2.S vaccination and SARS-CoV-2 variants. Notes on the study in general: Using TCR breadth and depth analyses may have led to underestimated total T cell responses.

Worth noting for this clone: Its antigen is undetermined.

Clones were sequenced by immunoSEQ multiplex PCR, and TCRdb holds only the in-frame ones, with some missing. Seen here are over 400,000 clones, 75% to 90% observed once, and the top ten hold about 2.7%. This CDR3 comprises 15 residues. Per the germline V gene, CDR1 is MNHEY and CDR2 is SVGAGI. V shed 8 bases and J 4 bases; nucleotides not matched to a gene: 9. Noted treatment: roughly 18 received Ad26.COV2.S at low or high dose, single or two shots; about five received placebo; per-sample allocation not given. Sampling happened 63 days after the first vaccine or placebo injection. The specimen comprised peripheral blood, sampled in a trial of Ad26.COV2.S vaccine versus placebo. This receptor was identified in a person aged 18-65 years who received the Ad26.COV2.S COVID-19 vaccine or a placebo. V and J are TRBV6-5 and TRBJ2-1; the match to TRBD2 covers 9 bases. The CDR3, as DNA: TGTGCCAGCGCGGGACTAGCCCCTCCATACAATGAGCAGTTCTTC. Amino acid sequence: CASAGLAPPYNEQFF.